Here is one TCR beta chain with its context. Its target is not known. Researchers ran the PCR with 60 Vbeta and 13 Jbeta primers. The assay was immunoSEQ multiplex PCR, and TCRdb's table has in-frame clones only and misses some. The table includes approximately 110,000 clones, 82% detected once. The sample originates from a study of cytomegalovirus exposure and HLA in healthy donors. Overall study findings and caveats: Researchers catalogued roughly 150 TCR beta chains as cytomegalovirus-associated. TCR beta sequences reportedly predicted most subjects' HLA-A and HLA-B alleles accurately.

The ends lost 8 bases at V and 3 bases at J; junction bases unmatched: 4. The CDR3 loop spans 13 amino acids. Germline V gives CDR1 LNHDA, CDR2 SQIVND (reference sequence). This TCR came from a woman aged 18-29 years in good health and CMV-seronegative. The specimen was PBMCs. The rearrangement joins TRBV19 to TRBJ2-1, with 7 positions matching TRBD2. DNA of the CDR3: TGTGCCAGTCTTGGCGGGAGCTACAATGAGCAGTTCTTC. This encodes CASLGGSYNEQFF.